This TCR beta chain was identified in a study of identical twins. This clonotype showed up just a few times. This CDR3 region has 14 residues. V was clipped by 7 bases and J by 0 bases, with 12 bases between them. CDR1 is SEHNR, CDR2 FQNEAQ, per germline (reference sequence). MiXCR was run by TCRdb on the 5' RACE reads, yielding one entry per CDR3 protein. This sample has 150,000 or so distinct CDR3 sequences, with under 4.5% found just once. This receptor was taken from a man younger than 35 in good health. The chain recombines TRBV7-9 with TRBJ1-1; TRBD1 is a possible D gene (5 bases). The sequenced sample was memory T cells sorted from blood. CDR3 in amino acids: CASTHRQLNTEAFF. The CDR3 DNA reads as TGTGCCAGCACCCATAGACAGTTGAACACTGAAGCTTTCTTT.